Following are 12 T cell receptor beta chains from one sample sequenced in a study of PD-1 blockade in classical Hodgkin lymphoma. Produced via immunoSEQ multiplex PCR; TCRdb's table is partial and in-frame only. The sample shows about 94,000 clones, 75% to 90% of them seen only once. All patients relapsed after autologous stem cell transplantation, and brentuximab vedotin exposure varied. The sample was peripheral blood mononuclear cells (PBMCs), taken before the second cycle of nivolumab. The receptors originated from a human donor with classical Hodgkin lymphoma.

The chain is built from TRBV9 and TRBJ2-7; D tentatively reads TRBD1 or TRBD2 (5 bases each). Germline V gene lookup returns CDR1 SGDLS and CDR2 YYNGEE. The V gene lost 0 bases and the J gene lost 1 base, with 11 bases spanning the gap. The CDR3 length is 15 residues. Here the CDR3 reads CASSVEVGESYEQYF. CDR3 bases: TGTGCCAGCAGCGTAGAGGTAGGGGAGTCCTACGAGCAGTACTTC.

This chain's CDR3 is CASSAPGNTEAFF. CDR3 coding DNA: TGTGCCAGCAGCGCCCCAGGGAACACTGAAGCTTTCTTT. This rearrangement joins TRBV28 to TRBJ1-1, with no clear D. Looked up from germline, CDR1 is MDHEN and CDR2 is SYDVKM. Trimming removed 6 bases from V and 1 base from J, with 9 bases in between. This CDR3 is 13 amino acids long.

This clone has a single count. This rearrangement joins TRBV4-1 to TRBJ1-6; no definite D call. Trimming left V 1 base short and J 7 bases short, with 5 bases between. Germline V gives CDR1 MGHRA, CDR2 YSYEKL. CDR3 length: 13 residues. For the CDR3, the DNA is TGCGCCAGCAGCCAAGGTTTAAATTCACCCCTCCACTTT. Residues: CASSQGLNSPLHF.

The rearrangement uses TRBV2 and TRBJ2-7, with 15 bases identical to TRBD2. The length of the CDR3 is 16 residues. The ends lost 6 bases at V and 1 base at J; junction bases unmatched: 4. CDR1 SNHLY and CDR2 FYNNEI come from the germline V gene. The CDR3 here is CASSPGLAGGSYEQYF. CDR3 DNA: TGTGCCAGCAGCCCGGGACTAGCGGGAGGATCCTACGAGCAGTACTTC.

The chain recombines TRBV19 with TRBJ1-2; no reliable D call. CDR3 size: 14 residues. V lost 7 bases to trimming and J lost 4 bases, with 16 bases between them. From germline, CDR1 is LNHDA and CDR2 SQIVND (reference sequence). The CDR3 bases are TGTGCCAGTACCGTTCCGGGAGCTACCTATGGCTACACCTTC. Translating gives CASTVPGATYGYTF.

The chain couples TRBV6-6 to TRBJ2-2, with 12 bases lining up with TRBD2. The CDR3 consists of 16 residues. The V gene end was trimmed by 0 bases and the J gene end by 8 bases; junction bases not matched to a gene: 4. Germline CDR1 is MNHNY and CDR2 is SVGAGI (reference sequence). The DNA of the CDR3 is TGTGCCAGCAGTTACTCGCCCGGACTAGCGGGGGGGGAGCTGTTTTTT. Translated, it gives CASSYSPGLAGGELFF.

The V and J genes are TRBV6-4 and TRBJ2-7; D is unresolved. CDR1 is MRHNA, CDR2 SNTAGT, per germline. Trimming left V 2 bases short and J 6 bases short, with 17 bases between. CDR3 size: 15 residues. In nucleotides, the CDR3 is TGTGCCAGCAGTGACCGTCGGGTAGCTAAAGCCGAGCAGTACTTC. Translated: CASSDRRVAKAEQYF.

This rearrangement joins TRBV18 to TRBJ2-1; 11 nucleotides line up with TRBD2. The junction had 5 bases not matched to a gene; V was cut back by 4 bases and J by 6 bases. This CDR3 is built from 15 residues. From germline, CDR1 is KGHSH and CDR2 LQKENI. The CDR3, as DNA: TGTGCCAGCTCACAAACTAGCGGGGGAGGCAATGAGCAGTTCTTC. Amino acid sequence: CASSQTSGGGNEQFF. The whole variable domain, remainder taken from reference TRBV18 and TRBJ2-1, is NAGVMQNPRHLVRRRGQEARLRCSPMKGHSHVYWYRQLPEEGLKFMVYLQKENIIDESGMPKERFSAEFPKEGPSILRIQQVVRGDSAAYFCASSQTSGGGNEQFFGPGTRLTVL.

This chain joins TRBV28 and TRBJ2-5; TRBD1 might be the D (5 bases). In germline, CDR1 is MDHEN, CDR2 SYDVKM. V was clipped by 3 bases and J by 5 bases, with 13 bases between them. The CDR3 is 14 amino acids. The CDR3 loop is CASSFLRGWETQYF. The CDR3 DNA sequence: TGTGCCAGCAGTTTTTTAAGGGGCTGGGAGACCCAGTACTTC.

V gene TRBV28 combines with J gene TRBJ2-5; weak D call: TRBD1 (7 bases). Trimming took 7 bases from V and 7 from J, leaving 19 bases between them. CDR1 is MDHEN, CDR2 SYDVKM, per germline. CDR3 size: 14 residues. The CDR3 loop reads CASTVGTVGGTQYF. CDR3 in DNA: TGTGCCAGCACCGTCGGGACAGTCGGGGGGACCCAGTACTTC.

The chain joins TRBV28 to TRBJ2-3, with 10 nucleotides matching TRBD2. The CDR3 covers 16 residues. Germline V gene data show CDR1 as MDHEN and CDR2 as SYDVKM. V was pared by 5 bases and J by 2 bases, with 7 bases of the junction left unmatched. The CDR3 loop is CASSPWTSGNTDTQYF. The CDR3 region has the DNA TGTGCCAGCAGTCCCTGGACTAGCGGAAACACAGATACGCAGTATTTT.

The V gene is TRBV4-2, the J gene TRBJ2-5; tentatively, D is TRBD2 (6 bases). V was trimmed by 0 bases and J by 5 bases, leaving 13 bases between them. The germline V gene has CDR1 LGHNA and CDR2 YNFKEQ. The CDR3 sequence is 15 residues long. CDR3 DNA sequence: TGTGCCAGCAGCCAAGAGGGGGGAGAGGGTGAGACCCAGTACTTC. Protein: CASSQEGGEGETQYF.